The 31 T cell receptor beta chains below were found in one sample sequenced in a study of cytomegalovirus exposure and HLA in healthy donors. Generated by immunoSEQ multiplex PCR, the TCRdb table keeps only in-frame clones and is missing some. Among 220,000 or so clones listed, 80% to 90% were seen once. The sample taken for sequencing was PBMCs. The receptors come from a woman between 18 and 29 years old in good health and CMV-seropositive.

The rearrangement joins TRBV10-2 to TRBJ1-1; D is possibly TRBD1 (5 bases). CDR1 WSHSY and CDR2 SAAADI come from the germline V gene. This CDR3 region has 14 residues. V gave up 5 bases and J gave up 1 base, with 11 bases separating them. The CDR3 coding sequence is TGCGCCAGCAGTCTAGTTACAGGGAACACTGAAGCTTTCTTT. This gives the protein CASSLVTGNTEAFF.

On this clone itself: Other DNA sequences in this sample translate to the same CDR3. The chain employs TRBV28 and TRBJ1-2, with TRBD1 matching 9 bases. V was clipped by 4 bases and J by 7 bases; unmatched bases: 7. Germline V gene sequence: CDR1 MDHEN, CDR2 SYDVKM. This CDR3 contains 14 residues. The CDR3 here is CASSSGQGTGGYTF. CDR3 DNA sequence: TGTGCCAGCAGTTCGGGACAGGGAACGGGTGGCTACACCTTC.

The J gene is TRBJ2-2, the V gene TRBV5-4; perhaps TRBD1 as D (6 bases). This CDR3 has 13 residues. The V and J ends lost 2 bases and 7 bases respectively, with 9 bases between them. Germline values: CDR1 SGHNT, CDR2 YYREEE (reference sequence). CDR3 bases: TGTGCCAGCAGCTTACAGGGTTACGGGGAGCTGTTTTTT. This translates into CASSLQGYGELFF.

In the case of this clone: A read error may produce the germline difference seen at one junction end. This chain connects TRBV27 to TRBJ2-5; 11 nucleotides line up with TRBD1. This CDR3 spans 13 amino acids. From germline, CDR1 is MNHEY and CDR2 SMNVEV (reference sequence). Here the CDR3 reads CVSRDRGTETQYF. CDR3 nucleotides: TGTGTCAGCAGGGACAGGGGGACGGAGACCCAGTACTTC.

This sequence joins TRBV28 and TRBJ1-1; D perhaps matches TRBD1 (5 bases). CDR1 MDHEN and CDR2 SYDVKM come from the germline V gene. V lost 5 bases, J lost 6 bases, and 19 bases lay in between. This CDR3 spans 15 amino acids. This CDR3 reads CASSPSLTEASEAFF. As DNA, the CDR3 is TGTGCCAGCAGTCCCTCCCTGACAGAAGCCTCTGAAGCTTTCTTT.

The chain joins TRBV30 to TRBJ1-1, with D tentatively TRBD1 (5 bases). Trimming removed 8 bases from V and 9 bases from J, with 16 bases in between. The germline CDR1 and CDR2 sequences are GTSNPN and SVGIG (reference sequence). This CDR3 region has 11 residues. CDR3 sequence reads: CAGASFKQAFF. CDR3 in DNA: TGTGCCGGGGCCTCCTTTAAACAAGCTTTCTTT.

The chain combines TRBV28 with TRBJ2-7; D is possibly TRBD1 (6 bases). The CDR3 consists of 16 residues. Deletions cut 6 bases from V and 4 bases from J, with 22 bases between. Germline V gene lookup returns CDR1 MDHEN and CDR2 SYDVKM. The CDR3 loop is CASRYRVVGLRYEQYF. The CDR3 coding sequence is TGTGCCAGCAGGTACAGGGTAGTCGGTTTGAGGTACGAGCAGTACTTC.

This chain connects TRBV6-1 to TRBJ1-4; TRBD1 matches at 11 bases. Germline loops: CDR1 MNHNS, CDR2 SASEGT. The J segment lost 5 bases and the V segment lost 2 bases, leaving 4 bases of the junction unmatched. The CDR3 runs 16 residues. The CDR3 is CASSERTGGLNEKLFF. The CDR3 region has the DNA TGTGCCAGCAGTGAACGGACAGGGGGCCTCAATGAAAAACTGTTTTTT.

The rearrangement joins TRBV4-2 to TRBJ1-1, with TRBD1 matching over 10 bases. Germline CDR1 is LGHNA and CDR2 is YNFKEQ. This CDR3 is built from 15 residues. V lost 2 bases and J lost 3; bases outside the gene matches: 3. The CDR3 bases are TGTGCCAGCAGCCAACCCGGGACAGGGGACACTGAAGCTTTCTTT. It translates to CASSQPGTGDTEAFF.

CDR3 sequence reads: CASRDRAYEQYF. As DNA, the CDR3 is TGTGCCAGCCGGGACAGGGCCTACGAGCAGTACTTC. The chain joins TRBV6-5 to TRBJ2-7, with 9 nucleotides matching TRBD1. The V segment lost 8 bases and the J segment 2 bases; nucleotides outside the gene matches: 1. From germline, CDR1 is MNHEY and CDR2 SVGAGI. CDR3 length: 12 residues.

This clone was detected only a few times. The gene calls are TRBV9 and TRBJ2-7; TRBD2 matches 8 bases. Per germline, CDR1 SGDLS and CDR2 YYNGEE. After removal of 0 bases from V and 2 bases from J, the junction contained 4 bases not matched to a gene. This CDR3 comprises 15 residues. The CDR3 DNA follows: TGTGCCAGCAGCGTAGCGGGAGGGCCAACCTACGAGCAGTACTTC. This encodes CASSVAGGPTYEQYF. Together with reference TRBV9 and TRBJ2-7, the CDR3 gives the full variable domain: DSGVTQTPKHLITATGQRVTLRCSPRSGDLSVYWYQQSLDQGLQFLIQYYNGEERAKGNILERFSAQQFPDLHSELNLSSLELGDSALYFCASSVAGGPTYEQYFGPGTRLTVT.

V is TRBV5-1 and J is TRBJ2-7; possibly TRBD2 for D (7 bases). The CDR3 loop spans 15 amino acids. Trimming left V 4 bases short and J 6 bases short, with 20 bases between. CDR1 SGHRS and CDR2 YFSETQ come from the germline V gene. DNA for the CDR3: TGCGCCAGCAGCCCCGAGGGGGGGCCGTTGACCGAGCAGTACTTC. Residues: CASSPEGGPLTEQYF.

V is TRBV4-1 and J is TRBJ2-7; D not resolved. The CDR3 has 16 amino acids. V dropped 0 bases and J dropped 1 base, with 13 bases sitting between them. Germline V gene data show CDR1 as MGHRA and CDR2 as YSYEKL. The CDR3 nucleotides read TGCGCCAGCAGCCAAGAGTTGAGTCCTAGGTCCTACGAGCAGTACTTC. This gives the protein CASSQELSPRSYEQYF.

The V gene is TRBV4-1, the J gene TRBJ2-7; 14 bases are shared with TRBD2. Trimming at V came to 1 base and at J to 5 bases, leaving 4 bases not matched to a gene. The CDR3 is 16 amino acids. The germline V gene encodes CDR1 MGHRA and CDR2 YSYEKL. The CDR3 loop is CASSQGPGLAGDEQYF. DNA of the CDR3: TGCGCCAGCAGCCAAGGACCGGGACTAGCGGGAGACGAGCAGTACTTC.

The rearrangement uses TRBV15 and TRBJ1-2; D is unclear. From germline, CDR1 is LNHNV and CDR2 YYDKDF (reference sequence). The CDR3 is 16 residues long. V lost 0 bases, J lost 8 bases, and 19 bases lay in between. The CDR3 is CATSRDFLRGAGGYTF. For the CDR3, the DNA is TGTGCCACCAGCAGAGATTTTTTGAGAGGTGCTGGAGGCTACACCTTC.

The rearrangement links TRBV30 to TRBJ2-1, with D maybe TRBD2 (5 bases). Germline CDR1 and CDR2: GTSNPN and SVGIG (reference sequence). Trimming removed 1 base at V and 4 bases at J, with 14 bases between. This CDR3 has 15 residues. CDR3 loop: CAWSERSGLYNEQFF. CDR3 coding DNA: TGTGCCTGGAGTGAGAGAAGCGGCCTATACAATGAGCAGTTCTTC. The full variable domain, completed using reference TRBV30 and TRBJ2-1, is SQTIHQWPATLVQPVGSPLSLECTVEGTSNPNLYWYRQAAGRGLQLLFYSVGIGQISSEVPQNLSASRPQDRQFILSSKKLLLSDSGFYLCAWSERSGLYNEQFFGPGTRLTVL.

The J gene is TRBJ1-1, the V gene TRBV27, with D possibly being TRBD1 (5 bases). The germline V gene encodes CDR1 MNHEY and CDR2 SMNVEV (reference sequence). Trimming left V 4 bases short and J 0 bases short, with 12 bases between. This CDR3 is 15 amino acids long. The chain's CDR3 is CASSSWTSLNTEAFF. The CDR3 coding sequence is TGTGCCAGCAGTTCTTGGACAAGTTTGAACACTGAAGCTTTCTTT.

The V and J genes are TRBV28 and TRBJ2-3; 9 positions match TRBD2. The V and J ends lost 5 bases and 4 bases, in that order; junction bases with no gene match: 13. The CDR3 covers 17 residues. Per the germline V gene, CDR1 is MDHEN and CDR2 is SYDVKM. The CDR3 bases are TGTGCCAGCAGTAACAAAGACCCAGGACTAGCGCCAGATACGCAGTATTTT. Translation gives CASSNKDPGLAPDTQYF.

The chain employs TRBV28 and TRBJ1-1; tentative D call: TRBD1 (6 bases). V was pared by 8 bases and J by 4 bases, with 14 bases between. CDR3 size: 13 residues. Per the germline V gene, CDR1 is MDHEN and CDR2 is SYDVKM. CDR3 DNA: TGTGCCAGCCTGAGACAAGGGGGCACTGAAGCTTTCTTT. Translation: CASLRQGGTEAFF. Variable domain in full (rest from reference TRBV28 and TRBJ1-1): DVKVTQSSRYLVKRTGEKVFLECVQDMDHENMFWYRQDPGLGLRLIYFSYDVKMKEKGDIPEGYSVSREKKERFSLILESASTNQTSMYLCASLRQGGTEAFFGQGTRLTVV.

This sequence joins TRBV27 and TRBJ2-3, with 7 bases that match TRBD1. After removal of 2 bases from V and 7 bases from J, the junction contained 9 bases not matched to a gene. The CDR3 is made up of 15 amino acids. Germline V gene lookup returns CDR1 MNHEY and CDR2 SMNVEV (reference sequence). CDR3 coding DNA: TGTGCCAGCAGTTTACCGACGACAGGGAGTAATACGCAGTATTTT. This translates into CASSLPTTGSNTQYF.

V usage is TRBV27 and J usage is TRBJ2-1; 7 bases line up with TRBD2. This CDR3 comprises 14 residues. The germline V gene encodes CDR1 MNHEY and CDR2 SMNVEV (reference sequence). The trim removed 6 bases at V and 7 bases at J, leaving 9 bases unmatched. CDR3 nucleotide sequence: TGTGCCAGCAGCCAGGGAGGGAGTTGGAATGAGCAGTTCTTC. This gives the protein CASSQGGSWNEQFF.

The CDR3 DNA sequence: TGTGCCAGTAGTATCCCGGGACAGCCGAGGGTCGGGCAGTACTTC. Amino acid sequence: CASSIPGQPRVGQYF. V gene TRBV19 combines with J gene TRBJ2-7; 7 bases align to TRBD1. Germline V gene sequence: CDR1 LNHDA, CDR2 SQIVND (reference sequence). The V segment lost 3 bases and the J segment 9 bases; nucleotides outside the gene matches: 14. The CDR3 has 15 amino acids.

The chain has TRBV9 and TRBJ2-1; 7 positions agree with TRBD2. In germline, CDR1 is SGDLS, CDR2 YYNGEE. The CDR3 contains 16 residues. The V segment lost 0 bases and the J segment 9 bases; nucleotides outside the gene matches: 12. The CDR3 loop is CASSVVDPSGGGEQFF. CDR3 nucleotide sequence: TGTGCCAGCAGCGTAGTGGATCCTTCGGGGGGTGGTGAGCAGTTCTTC.

The CDR3 DNA reads as TGTGCCAGCAGCTTGGGACTAGCGCGGAACACCGGGGAGCTGTTTTTT. Protein sequence: CASSLGLARNTGELFF. V usage is TRBV5-6 and J usage is TRBJ2-2; 8 nucleotides align to TRBD2. Germline V gene data show CDR1 as SGHDT and CDR2 as YYEEEE. The CDR3 is 16 residues long. Losses at the gene ends were 0 bases for V and 1 base for J; bases not matched to a gene: 2.

CDR3 protein: CASSPIRTGELFF. The CDR3 DNA sequence: TGTGCCAGCAGCCCCATTCGGACCGGGGAGCTGTTTTTT. The rearrangement uses TRBV7-7 and TRBJ2-2; D is uncertain. From germline, CDR1 is SSHAT and CDR2 FNYEAQ (reference sequence). V was cut by 5 bases and J by 5 bases, with 9 bases left in between. The CDR3 sequence is 13 residues long.

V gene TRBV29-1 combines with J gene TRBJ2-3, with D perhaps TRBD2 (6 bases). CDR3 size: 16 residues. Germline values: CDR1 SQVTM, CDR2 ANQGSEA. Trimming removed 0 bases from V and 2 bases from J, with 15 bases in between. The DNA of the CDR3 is TGCAGCGTTGAAGATCGTGCGGGACGCTACACAGATACGCAGTATTTT. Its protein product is CSVEDRAGRYTDTQYF.

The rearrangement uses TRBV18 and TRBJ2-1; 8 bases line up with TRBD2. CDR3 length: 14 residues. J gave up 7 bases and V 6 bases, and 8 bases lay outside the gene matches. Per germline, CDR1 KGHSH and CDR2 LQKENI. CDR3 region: CASSRGLEINEQFF. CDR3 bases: TGTGCCAGCTCGCGGGGACTAGAGATTAATGAGCAGTTCTTC.

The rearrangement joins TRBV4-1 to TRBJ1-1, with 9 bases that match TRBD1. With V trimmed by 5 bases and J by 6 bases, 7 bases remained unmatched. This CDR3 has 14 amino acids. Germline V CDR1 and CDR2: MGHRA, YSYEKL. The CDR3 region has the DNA TGCGCCAGCAGCTCCCGGACAGGGGACGCTGAAGCTTTCTTT. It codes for CASSSRTGDAEAFF.

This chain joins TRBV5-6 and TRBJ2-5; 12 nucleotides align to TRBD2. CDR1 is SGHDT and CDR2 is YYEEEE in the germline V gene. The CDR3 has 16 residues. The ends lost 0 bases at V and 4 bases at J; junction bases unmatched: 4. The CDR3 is CASSLELAGGVETQYF. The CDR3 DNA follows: TGTGCCAGCAGCTTGGAGCTAGCGGGAGGGGTAGAGACCCAGTACTTC.

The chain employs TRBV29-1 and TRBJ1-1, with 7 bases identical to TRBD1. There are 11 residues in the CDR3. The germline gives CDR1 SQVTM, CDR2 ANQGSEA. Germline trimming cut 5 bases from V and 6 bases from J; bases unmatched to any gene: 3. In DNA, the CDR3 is TGCAGCGTTAAACAGGGGCCTGAAGCTTTCTTT. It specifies CSVKQGPEAFF.

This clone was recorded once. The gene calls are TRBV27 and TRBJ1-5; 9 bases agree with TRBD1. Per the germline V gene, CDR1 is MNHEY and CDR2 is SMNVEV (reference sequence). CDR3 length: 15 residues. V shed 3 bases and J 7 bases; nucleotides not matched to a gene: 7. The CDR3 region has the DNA TGTGCCAGCAGTTTTTCCGGGACAGGGCGACAGCCCCAGCATTTT. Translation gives CASSFSGTGRQPQHF.